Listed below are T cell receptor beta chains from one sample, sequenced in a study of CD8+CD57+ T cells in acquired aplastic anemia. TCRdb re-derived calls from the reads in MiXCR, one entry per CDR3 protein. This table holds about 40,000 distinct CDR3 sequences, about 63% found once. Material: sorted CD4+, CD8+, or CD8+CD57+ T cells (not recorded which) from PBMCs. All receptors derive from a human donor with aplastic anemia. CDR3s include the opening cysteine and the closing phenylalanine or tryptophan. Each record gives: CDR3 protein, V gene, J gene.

CSAAGTGPYEQYF	TRBV20-1	TRBJ2-7
CASGTYSGTSTDTQYF	TRBV9	TRBJ2-3
CASSFGYTF	TRBV7-6	TRBJ1-2
CASRLGGTDTQYF	TRBV12-3/TRBV12-4	TRBJ2-3
CASSPGPSTGELFF	TRBV6-4	TRBJ2-2
CASRRTAAYEQYF	TRBV7-9	TRBJ2-7
CSARDRGYSGNTIYF	TRBV20-1	TRBJ1-3
CASSSIRLATDTQYF	TRBV7-8	TRBJ2-3
CASSPRPGPITEAFF	TRBV12-3/TRBV12-4	TRBJ1-1
CSELPGDNQPQHF	TRBV20-1	TRBJ1-5
CASSQTRSSYNSPLHF	TRBV4-1	TRBJ1-6
CASSAYRRGNTEAFF	TRBV2	TRBJ1-1
CASSYSGDYTF	TRBV6-5	TRBJ1-2
CSASPYDRVRSPLHF	TRBV20-1	TRBJ1-6
CASSRDREGYTF	TRBV19	TRBJ1-2
CASSLVGGLTEVEQFF	TRBV11-2	TRBJ2-1
CASRTDRASFYEQYF	TRBV10-2	TRBJ2-7
CSARAGGRYEQYF	TRBV20-1	TRBJ2-7
CASSEAGVSDGYTF	TRBV2	TRBJ1-2
CASSITGSTDTQYF	TRBV7-3	TRBJ2-3
CASSLAPQETQYF	TRBV7-9	TRBJ2-5
CATGSSSGGVSSYEQYF	TRBV15	TRBJ2-7
CATSRVAGGGGTQYF	TRBV15	TRBJ2-5
CASSQGPGINTIYF	TRBV10-1	TRBJ1-3
CSARDLGGRSTGELFF	TRBV20-1	TRBJ2-2
CSVVGAEIYEQYF	TRBV29-1	TRBJ2-7
CASSESGGSYNSPLHF	TRBV25-1	TRBJ1-6
CATSDSKINSPLHF	TRBV24-1	TRBJ1-6
CASSLGTGVYEQYF	TRBV7-2	TRBJ2-7
CASSYATGLANYNEQFF	TRBV6-2/TRBV6-3	TRBJ2-1
CASSTQGGRLHF	TRBV19	TRBJ1-6
CATTGPTGVQPQHF	TRBV2	TRBJ1-5
CASSLVGHTHTGELFF	TRBV5-6	TRBJ2-2
CASSDSWSGGISEQYF	TRBV10-2	TRBJ2-7
CATSSGGVGGYTF	TRBV15	TRBJ1-2
CASSLGQGAYEQYF	TRBV2	TRBJ2-7
CASSQGGYQGEKLFF	TRBV3-1	TRBJ1-4
CASSPSGGLSSYNEQFF	TRBV10-1	TRBJ2-1
CSAERQDPYEQYF	TRBV20-1	TRBJ2-7
CSAPTGQGTYEQYF	TRBV20-1	TRBJ2-7
CASSEFQGARETQYF	TRBV25-1	TRBJ2-5
CACSEGEVSDNEKLFF	TRBV2	TRBJ1-4
CAIWEGGWFGYTF	TRBV10-3	TRBJ1-2
CASSLERGAVAPYEQYF	TRBV7-2	TRBJ2-7
CASSVAGAGGEQFF	TRBV9	TRBJ2-1
CASSLVAENTEAFF	TRBV7-9	TRBJ1-1
CASSPQGWDEQFF	TRBV6-5	TRBJ2-1
CASSEREYNEQFF	TRBV10-2	TRBJ2-1
CSVGRDRNTEAFF	TRBV29-1	TRBJ1-1
CASSSDRFEQYF	TRBV7-9	TRBJ2-7
CAISESGRSIYGYTF	TRBV10-3	TRBJ1-2
CAISEAGAGNTIYF	TRBV10-3	TRBJ1-3
CASSLQGGVATNYGYTF	TRBV11-1	TRBJ1-2
CASSEWGTGVLSPLHF	TRBV25-1	TRBJ1-6